Described below is a single T cell receptor beta chain sequence and its context. Its matching antigen is unknown. These data are taken from a study of T cells expressing NK-cell markers. Study summary: Sorted CD3+CD56+NKG2C+, CD3+CD56+NKG2C- and CD3+CD56-NKG2C+ T cells provided the TCR beta repertoires. Seven of the eight sequenced donors were classified as HCMV-seropositive, and one was classified as seronegative.

Study conclusions and caveats: NKG2C+ dominant clonotype frequencies in six or seven donors were roughly 1.0-7.5% of CD8+ T cells.

From the 5' RACE reads, TCRdb lists one entry per CDR3 protein and no DNA. The sample table includes 450,000 to 600,000 distinct CDR3 sequences. This CDR3 is built from 15 residues. The germline CDR1 and CDR2 sequences are SGHTA and FQGNSA. V is TRBV7-2 and J is TRBJ1-4. The clonotype comes from a man aged 18 to 35 in good health. Input material: blood T cells: a sorted CD56 or NKG2C T cell subset, CD4+ or CD8+ T cells, or bulk PBMC T cells (not recorded which). Here the CDR3 reads CASSTTRLANEKLFF.